The 22 T cell receptor beta chains in this list originate from one sample, sequenced in a study of blood T cell repertoires in COVID-19. TCRdb's table, derived via immunoSEQ multiplex PCR, lists solely in-frame clones and lacks some. The data hold approximately 130,000 clones, with roughly 87% observed a single time. Sequencing was performed on PBMCs or T cells enriched from blood (not recorded which). All receptors derive from a man aged 30-40 years who had recovered from COVID-19.

The V call is TRBV6-4, the J call TRBJ2-3; 7 bases map to TRBD2. The junction had 4 bases not matched to a gene; V was cut back by 4 bases and J by 3 bases. This CDR3 is built from 14 residues. Germline values: CDR1 MRHNA, CDR2 SNTAGT. The DNA for the CDR3 is TGTGCCAGCAGTGTTGACGGGAGGACAGATACGCAGTATTTT. As protein: CASSVDGRTDTQYF.

This chain uses TRBV30 with TRBJ2-7, with TRBD2 identical over 11 bases. J was trimmed by 4 bases and V by 0 bases; bases with no gene match: 5. The CDR3 loop spans 15 amino acids. Germline V gives CDR1 GTSNPN, CDR2 SVGIG (reference sequence). CDR3 loop: CAWSVLAGALYEQYF. The DNA for the CDR3 is TGTGCCTGGAGTGTACTAGCGGGAGCCCTTTACGAGCAGTACTTC.

This clone was detected only once. The chain combines TRBV5-1 with TRBJ2-1; D is ambiguous. The V and J ends lost 6 bases and 8 bases respectively, with 12 bases between them. Germline V gives CDR1 SGHRS, CDR2 YFSETQ. CDR3 size: 12 residues. The CDR3 DNA reads TGCGCCAGCACCGACACCTTCGATGAGCAGTTCTTC. It specifies CASTDTFDEQFF.

This clone has only a few counts. V gene TRBV15 combines with J gene TRBJ1-1; D might be TRBD1 (6 bases). Deletions cut 0 bases from V and 6 bases from J, with 11 bases between. Germline V lookup: CDR1 LNHNV, CDR2 YYDKDF (reference sequence). This CDR3 is built from 14 residues. The CDR3 DNA follows: TGTGCCACCAGCAGAGATCAACAGGGCGCTGAAGCTTTCTTT. This encodes CATSRDQQGAEAFF.

This clone came up a few times. The chain recombines TRBV2 with TRBJ2-1, with 8 nucleotides matching TRBD1. Trimming removed 8 bases from V and 4 bases from J; junction bases left unmatched: 4. In germline, CDR1 is SNHLY, CDR2 FYNNEI. The CDR3 covers 13 residues. CDR3 nucleotides: TGTGCCAGCGGCGGGACAGGATACAATGAGCAGTTCTTC. Protein: CASGGTGYNEQFF.

This sequence joins TRBV19 and TRBJ1-1, with 9 bases lining up with TRBD1. This CDR3 comprises 14 residues. After removal of 6 bases from V and 5 bases from J, the junction contained 7 bases not matched to a gene. Per the germline V gene, CDR1 is LNHDA and CDR2 is SQIVND (reference sequence). The CDR3 nucleotides are TGTGCCAGTAGCCAGACAGGGGGAGGGACTGAAGCTTTCTTT. It specifies CASSQTGGGTEAFF. The complete variable domain, with remaining parts taken from reference TRBV19 and TRBJ1-1, reads DGGITQSPKYLFRKEGQNVTLSCEQNLNHDAMYWYRQDPGQGLRLIYYSQIVNDFQKGDIAEGYSVSREKKESFPLTVTSAQKNPTAFYLCASSQTGGGTEAFFGQGTRLTVV.

V and J are TRBV5-4 and TRBJ2-1; D uncertain. This CDR3 contains 14 residues. Germline CDR1 reads SGHNT; CDR2 reads YYREEE (reference sequence). Trimming cost V 1 base and J 2 bases, with 7 bases left between them. CDR3 nucleotide sequence: TGTGCCAGCAGCTTGACAGAAACCTACAATGAGCAGTTCTTC. Residues: CASSLTETYNEQFF. Filled out from reference TRBV5-4 and TRBJ2-1, the complete variable domain reads ETGVTQSPTHLIKTRGQQVTLRCSSQSGHNTVSWYQQALGQGPQFIFQYYREEENGRGNFPPRFSGLQFPNYSSELNVNALELDDSALYLCASSLTETYNEQFFGPGTRLTVL.

The chain couples TRBV10-2 to TRBJ2-2; 8 bases are a match to TRBD1. CDR1 and CDR2 (germline): WSHSY, SAAADI. The CDR3 totals 15 residues. V shed 3 bases and J 4 bases; nucleotides not matched to a gene: 4. CDR3: CASSDGTGGTGELFF. The CDR3 nucleotides read TGCGCCAGCAGTGATGGGACAGGAGGCACCGGGGAGCTGTTTTTT.

The chain couples TRBV19 to TRBJ1-3, with 7 nucleotides matching TRBD1. The CDR3 is made up of 16 amino acids. The J segment lost 3 bases and the V segment lost 9 bases, leaving 14 bases of the junction unmatched. The V gene's germline CDR1 is LNHDA and CDR2 SQIVND (reference sequence). CDR3 protein: CARWPPDRNFGNTIYF. Written as DNA, the CDR3 is TGTGCCAGATGGCCCCCGGACAGGAATTTTGGAAACACCATATATTTT. The full variable domain, with the rest looked up from reference TRBV19 and TRBJ1-3, is DGGITQSPKYLFRKEGQNVTLSCEQNLNHDAMYWYRQDPGQGLRLIYYSQIVNDFQKGDIAEGYSVSREKKESFPLTVTSAQKNPTAFYLCARWPPDRNFGNTIYFGEGSWLTVV.

The CDR3 loop reads CASSLLGLAGAIDTQYF. For the CDR3, the DNA is TGTGCCAGCAGCTTACTCGGACTAGCGGGAGCCATAGATACGCAGTATTTT. The V and J genes are TRBV7-9 and TRBJ2-3; 13 nucleotides match TRBD2. Germline CDR1 and CDR2: SEHNR and FQNEAQ (reference sequence). This CDR3 comprises 17 residues. The J segment lost 5 bases and the V segment lost 2 bases, leaving 7 bases of the junction unmatched.

This sequence joins TRBV7-9 and TRBJ2-7; D not certain. This CDR3 is 14 amino acids long. Germline V lookup: CDR1 SEHNR, CDR2 FQNEAQ (reference sequence). Between the trimmed V and J ends, which lost 1 base and 6 bases, there was a span of 13 bases. CDR3 bases: TGTGCCAGCAGCTTAGATCTAACGGGTAGCGAGCAGTACGTC. Amino acids: CASSLDLTGSEQYV.

The rearrangement uses TRBV5-1 and TRBJ2-7; maybe TRBD2 (6 bases). Between the trimmed V and J ends, which lost 5 bases and 2 bases, there was a span of 17 bases. Germline V gene sequence: CDR1 SGHRS, CDR2 YFSETQ. The CDR3 has 15 amino acids. Written as DNA, the CDR3 is TGCGCCAGCAGACCGAGCGGGTACGGGACCTACGAGCAGTACTTC. It is translated as CASRPSGYGTYEQYF. Full variable domain (remainder filled in from reference TRBV5-1 and TRBJ2-7): KAGVTQTPRYLIKTRGQQVTLSCSPISGHRSVSWYQQTPGQGLQFLFEYFSETQRNKGNFPGRFSGRQFSNSRSEMNVSTLELGDSALYLCASRPSGYGTYEQYFGPGTRLTVT.

The chain is built from TRBV6-2 or TRBV6-3 and TRBJ1-6, with 8 bases that match TRBD1. The V gene end was trimmed by 5 bases and the J gene end by 9 bases; junction bases not matched to a gene: 12. The CDR3 has 16 residues. Germline V gene sequence: CDR1 MNHEY, CDR2 SVGEGT. DNA for the CDR3: TGTGCCAGCAGTGTCACCGGGACAGGAGGTGGTTCACCCCTCCACTTT. It specifies CASSVTGTGGGSPLHF.

The CDR3: CASSGQGYTEAFF. In nucleotides, the CDR3 is TGTGCCAGCAGTGGTCAGGGGTACACTGAAGCTTTCTTT. V and J are TRBV2 and TRBJ1-1; maybe TRBD1 (6 bases). The CDR3 covers 13 residues. V lost 4 bases and J 3 bases, leaving 9 bases between the germline ends. CDR1 is SNHLY and CDR2 is FYNNEI in the germline V gene. The full variable domain, completed using reference TRBV2 and TRBJ1-1, is EPEVTQTPSHQVTQMGQEVILRCVPISNHLYFYWYRQILGQKVEFLVSFYNNEISEKSEIFDDQFSVERPDGSNFTLKIRSTKLEDSAMYFCASSGQGYTEAFFGQGTRLTVV.

The CDR3 loop reads CASSEGYPGQAYNEQFF. The DNA of the CDR3 is TGTGCCAGCAGTGAGGGATATCCGGGACAGGCCTACAATGAGCAGTTCTTC. V gene TRBV6-1 combines with J gene TRBJ2-1; 8 positions match TRBD1. J gave up 2 bases and V 3 bases, and 9 bases lay outside the gene matches. Per the germline V gene, CDR1 is MNHNS and CDR2 is SASEGT. The CDR3 has 17 amino acids.

The chain uses TRBV30 and TRBJ1-1; a weak D match, TRBD1 (5 bases). CDR3 length: 12 residues. From germline, CDR1 is GTSNPN and CDR2 SVGIG (reference sequence). The V end lost 4 bases, the J end lost 1 base, and 7 bases lay between the germline ends. CDR3 coding DNA: TGTGCCTGGAAACAGGAGAACACTGAAGCTTTCTTT. Its protein product is CAWKQENTEAFF.

This clone was observed a handful of times. The chain joins TRBV5-5 to TRBJ1-2, with D hard to call. V lost 0 bases and J 0 bases, leaving 9 bases between the germline ends. The CDR3 runs to 15 residues. Germline V CDR1 and CDR2: SGHKS, YYEKEE (reference sequence). In nucleotides, the CDR3 is TGTGCCAGCAGCTTGGGTAAACTTGCTAACTATGGCTACACCTTC. The encoded protein is CASSLGKLANYGYTF. The entire variable domain, with the rest obtained from reference TRBV5-5 and TRBJ1-2, is as follows: DAGVTQSPTHLIKTRGQQVTLRCSPISGHKSVSWYQQVLGQGPQFIFQYYEKEERGRGNFPDRFSARQFPNYSSELNVNALLLGDSALYLCASSLGKLANYGYTFGSGTRLTVV.

The genes are TRBV19 and TRBJ1-1, with 8 nucleotides matching TRBD1. Looked up from germline, CDR1 is LNHDA and CDR2 is SQIVND (reference sequence). The CDR3 contains 16 residues. The V and J ends lost 5 bases and 5 bases, in that order; junction bases with no gene match: 13. In DNA, the CDR3 is TGTGCCAGTAGTGGTTTCTTCGGACAGGGAGAGACTGAAGCTTTCTTT. Protein: CASSGFFGQGETEAFF.

The chain couples TRBV6-5 to TRBJ2-1; 7 positions agree with TRBD1. Per the germline V gene, CDR1 is MNHEY and CDR2 is SVGAGI. J lost 7 bases, V lost 2 bases, and 2 bases had no gene match. The CDR3 has 13 residues. In nucleotides, the CDR3 is TGTGCCAGCAGTTACACAGGGGCGAATGAGCAGTTCTTC. Amino acid sequence: CASSYTGANEQFF.

This chain uses TRBV9 with TRBJ1-1; possibly TRBD1 for D (6 bases). Germline-derived CDR1 and CDR2 are SGDLS and YYNGEE. This CDR3 contains 14 residues. V gave up 4 bases and J gave up 0 bases, with 10 bases separating them. The CDR3 region is CASSSGHVNTEAFF. Here the CDR3 DNA reads TGTGCCAGCAGCTCGGGACACGTGAACACTGAAGCTTTCTTT.

The chain has TRBV5-1 and TRBJ2-7; D not resolved. From germline, CDR1 is SGHRS and CDR2 YFSETQ. The CDR3 is 13 amino acids. Deletions cut 2 bases from V and 0 bases from J, with 6 bases between. This chain's CDR3 is CASSLASSYEQYF. For the CDR3, the DNA is TGCGCCAGCAGCTTAGCTAGCTCCTACGAGCAGTACTTC. The complete variable domain, with remaining parts taken from reference TRBV5-1 and TRBJ2-7, reads KAGVTQTPRYLIKTRGQQVTLSCSPISGHRSVSWYQQTPGQGLQFLFEYFSETQRNKGNFPGRFSGRQFSNSRSEMNVSTLELGDSALYLCASSLASSYEQYFGPGTRLTVT.

The V and J genes are TRBV2 and TRBJ2-1, with 11 bases aligning to TRBD2. Germline CDR1 reads SNHLY; CDR2 reads FYNNEI. The junction had 3 bases not matched to a gene; V was cut back by 3 bases and J by 5 bases. This CDR3 contains 15 residues. The CDR3 sequence is CASSDSSGGNNEQFF. Written as DNA, the CDR3 is TGTGCCAGCAGTGACTCTAGCGGGGGGAACAATGAGCAGTTCTTC.